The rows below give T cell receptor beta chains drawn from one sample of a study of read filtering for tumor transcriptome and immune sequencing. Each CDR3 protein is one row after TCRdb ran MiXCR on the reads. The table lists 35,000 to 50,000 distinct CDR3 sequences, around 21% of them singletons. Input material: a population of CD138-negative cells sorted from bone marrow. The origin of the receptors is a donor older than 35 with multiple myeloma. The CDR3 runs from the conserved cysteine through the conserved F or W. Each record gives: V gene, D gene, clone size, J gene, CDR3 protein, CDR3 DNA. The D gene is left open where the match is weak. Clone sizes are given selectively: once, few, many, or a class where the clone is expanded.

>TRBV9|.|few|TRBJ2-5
CASSVSGSRRETQYF
TGTGCCAGCAGCGTATCAGGGTCAAGGAGGGAGACCCAGTACTTC
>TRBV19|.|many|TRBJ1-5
CASSSTQGVGNQPQHF
TGTGCCAGTAGTTCGACTCAGGGAGTTGGCAATCAGCCCCAGCATTTT
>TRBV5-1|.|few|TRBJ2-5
CASSLAGWETQYF
TGCGCCAGCAGCTTGGCCGGTTGGGAGACCCAGTACTTC
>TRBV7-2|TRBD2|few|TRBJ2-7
CASSLGTSGIPYEQYF
TGTGCCAGCAGCTTAGGGACTAGCGGGATACCGTACGAGCAGTACTTC
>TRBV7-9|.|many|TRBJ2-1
CASSYAPVNEQFF
TGTGCCAGCTCGTACGCCCCGGTGAATGAGCAGTTCTTC
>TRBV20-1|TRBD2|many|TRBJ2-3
CSALQREGRGTDTQYF
TGCAGTGCCTTGCAGCGGGAGGGCCGGGGCACAGATACGCAGTATTTT
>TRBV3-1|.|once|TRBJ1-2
CASSQGENGYTF
TGTGCCAGCAGCCAGGGGGAGAATGGCTACACCTTC
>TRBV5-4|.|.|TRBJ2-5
CASSPDIGETQYF
TGTGCCAGCAGCCCTGATATCGGAGAGACCCAGTACTTC
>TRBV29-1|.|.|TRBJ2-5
CSVARQLGGTQYF
TGCAGCGTTGCGAGGCAGCTGGGAGGGACCCAGTACTTC
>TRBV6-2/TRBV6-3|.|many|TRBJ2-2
CASRKQNTGELFF
TGTGCCAGCAGAAAACAGAACACCGGGGAGCTGTTTTTT
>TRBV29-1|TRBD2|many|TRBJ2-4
CSVETSGTDIQYF
TGCAGCGTGGAAACTAGCGGGACTGACATTCAGTACTTC
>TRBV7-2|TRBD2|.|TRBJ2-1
CASSSGPTLGDEQFF
TGTGCCAGCAGTAGCGGGCCTACCCTGGGGGATGAGCAGTTCTTC
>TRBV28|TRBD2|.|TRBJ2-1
CASSRPTSGSFPEQFF
TGTGCCAGCAGTAGGCCAACTAGCGGGAGTTTCCCTGAGCAGTTCTTC
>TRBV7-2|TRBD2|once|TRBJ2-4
CASSLRAGVAKNIQYF
TGTGCCAGCAGCTTACGAGCGGGAGTAGCCAAAAACATTCAGTACTTC
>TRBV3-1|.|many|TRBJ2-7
CASSQGALEFYEQYF
TGTGCCAGCAGCCAAGGGGCATTAGAATTCTACGAGCAGTACTTC
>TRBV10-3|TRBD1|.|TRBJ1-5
CAISDPSGGNQPQRF
TGTGCCATCAGTGACCCCTCAGGGGGCAATCAGCCCCAGCGTTTT
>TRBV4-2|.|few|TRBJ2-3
CASSQGAGAADTQYF
TGTGCCAGCAGCCAGGGGGCTGGGGCCGCAGATACGCAGTATTTT
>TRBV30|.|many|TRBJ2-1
CAWSPPAGLSYNEQFF
TGTGCCTGGAGTCCCCCTGCCGGACTCTCCTACAATGAGCAGTTCTTC
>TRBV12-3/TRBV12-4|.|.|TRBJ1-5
CASNSRDTVNQPQHF
TGTGCCAGCAACTCCCGGGACACAGTCAATCAGCCCCAGCATTTT
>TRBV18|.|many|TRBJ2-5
CASSPGLRLETQYF
TGTGCCAGCTCACCCGGTTTAAGACTAGAGACCCAGTACTTC
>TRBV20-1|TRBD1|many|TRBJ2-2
CSAPGTGHGELFF
TGCAGTGCGCCCGGGACAGGGCACGGGGAGCTGTTTTTT
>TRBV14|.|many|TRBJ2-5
CASSHFARAQETQYF
TGTGCCAGCAGCCATTTCGCCAGGGCCCAAGAGACCCAGTACTTC
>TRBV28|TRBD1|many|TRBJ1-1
CASSLTGGAAFF
TGTGCCAGCAGTTTGACAGGGGGCGCAGCTTTCTTT
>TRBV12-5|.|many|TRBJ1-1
CASGLGTGRIEAFF
TGTGCTAGTGGTTTGGGCACGGGGCGGATTGAAGCTTTCTTT
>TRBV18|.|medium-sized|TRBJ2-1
CASSPYASFNEQFF
TGTGCCAGCTCACCATACGCTAGTTTCAATGAGCAGTTCTTC
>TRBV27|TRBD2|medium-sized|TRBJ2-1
CASSAGLAGLSYNEQFF
TGTGCCAGCAGTGCTGGACTAGCGGGCCTCTCCTACAATGAGCAGTTCTTC
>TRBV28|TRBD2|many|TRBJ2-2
CASSSQAGFGTGELFF
TGTGCCAGCAGTTCCCAAGCGGGATTCGGCACCGGGGAGCTGTTTTTT
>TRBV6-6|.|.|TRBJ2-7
CASSPRGGAHHEQYF
TGTGCCAGCAGCCCCAGGGGGGGAGCTCACCACGAGCAGTACTTC
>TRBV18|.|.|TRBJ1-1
CASSPSGEGSTTDAFF
TGTGCCAGCTCACCGAGCGGGGAAGGGTCGACCACTGACGCTTTCTTT
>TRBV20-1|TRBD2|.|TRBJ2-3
CSANAGGGTDTQYF
TGCAGTGCTAATGCGGGAGGTGGGACAGATACGCAGTATTTT
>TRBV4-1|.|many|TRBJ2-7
CASSQDMGRVSYEQYF
TGCGCCAGCAGCCAAGACATGGGGCGGGTCTCCTACGAGCAGTACTTC
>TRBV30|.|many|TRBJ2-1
CAWGYGGSYNEQFF
TGTGCCTGGGGTTACGGGGGCTCCTACAATGAGCAGTTCTTC
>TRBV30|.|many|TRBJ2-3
CAWSVPKTSLSDTQYF
TGTGCCTGGAGTGTACCCAAGACCTCTTTGTCAGATACGCAGTATTTT
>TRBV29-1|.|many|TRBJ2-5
CSALRGGETQYF
TGCAGCGCCTTGCGGGGTGGAGAGACCCAGTACTTC
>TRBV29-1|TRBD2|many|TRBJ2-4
CSVEEVRLAGGGAKNIQYF
TGCAGCGTTGAAGAGGTGCGACTAGCGGGAGGGGGCGCCAAAAACATTCAGTACTTC
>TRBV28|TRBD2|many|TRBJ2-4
CASSLGSAGGPGNIQYF
TGTGCCAGCAGTTTAGGATCAGCGGGAGGGCCTGGAAACATTCAGTACTTC
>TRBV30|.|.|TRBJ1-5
CAWSRTRTDSNQPQHF
TGTGCCTGGAGTCGAACCAGGACAGATAGCAATCAGCCCCAGCATTTT
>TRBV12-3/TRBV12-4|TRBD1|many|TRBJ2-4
CASSPGQGEVYIQYF
TGTGCCAGCAGTCCTGGACAGGGAGAAGTCTACATTCAGTACTTC
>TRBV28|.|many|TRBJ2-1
CASSLGGAGSYNEQFF
TGTGCCAGCAGCCTTGGGGGGGCAGGGAGCTACAATGAGCAGTTCTTC
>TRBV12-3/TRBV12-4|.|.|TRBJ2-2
CASSLRDPFTGELFF
TGTGCCAGCAGTTTAAGGGACCCATTCACCGGGGAGTTGTTTTTT
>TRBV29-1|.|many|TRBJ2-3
CSVEEWGVISDTQYF
TGCAGCGTTGAAGAATGGGGTGTTATCTCAGATACGCAGTATTTT
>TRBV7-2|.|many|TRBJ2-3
CASRPTAGSTDTQYF
TGTGCCAGCAGACCGACGGCGGGTAGCACAGATACGCAGTATTTT
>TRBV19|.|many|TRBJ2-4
CASMAELAKNIQYF
TGTGCCAGTATGGCGGAGTTAGCCAAAAACATTCAGTACTTC
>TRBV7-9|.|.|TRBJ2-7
CASSPHGGGYEQYF
TGTGCCAGCAGCCCACACGGGGGCGGCTACGAGCAGTACTTC
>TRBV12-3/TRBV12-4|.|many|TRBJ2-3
CASSLVAGSDTQYF
TGTGCCAGCAGTTTGGTGGCAGGGTCAGATACGCAGTATTTT
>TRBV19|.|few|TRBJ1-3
CASAALSGNTIYF
TGTGCCAGTGCAGCGCTCTCTGGAAACACCATATATTTT
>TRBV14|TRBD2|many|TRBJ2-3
CASSRRLAGVSIADTQYF
TGTGCCAGCAGCCGCAGACTAGCGGGAGTTTCGATAGCAGATACGCAGTATTTT
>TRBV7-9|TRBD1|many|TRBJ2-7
CASSRRQQGIPSYEQYF
TGTGCCAGCAGCCGACGTCAACAGGGGATCCCTAGCTACGAGCAGTACTTC